This paragraph reports one TCR beta chain. Its recognized antigen is unknown. Base qualities are missing; no much larger clone stands one base away. This record belongs to a study of PD-L1 blockade in urothelial cancer (dated by TCRdb to about 2017). Study-wide context: All patients started therapy in about 2014 and received atezolizumab 1,200 mg intravenously every 3 weeks. About 90% of the 29 patients were males with bladder-origin urothelial cancer, and about 65% of the roughly 30 reported a prior smoking history. Patients had an ECOG performance status of 0 or 1 and had received between 0 and 3 prior chemotherapy regimens. Blood samples were analyzed at two time points: 3 weeks after treatment start (second dose) and 6 weeks after treatment start. Blood samples gave a median of around 140,000 T cells and some 83,000 unique TCRs, with a median clonality of 0.080. Somatic, immune and clinical correlates of response to PD-L1 blockade with atezolizumab in urothelial cancer were the focus of an exploratory multi-omic analysis. TCR sequencing covered pretreatment tumor samples and matched, serially collected peripheral blood taken before and after atezolizumab treatment. Durable clinical benefit meant progression-free survival longer than 6 months, and TCR features were also tested against progression-free and overall survival. In the same patients who had TCR sequencing, pretreatment tumors also underwent whole exome sequencing and RNA sequencing. Eight to ten patients achieved durable clinical benefit and some 20 did not. Under 30 patients had pretreatment blood TCR-seq, roughly 25 had at least one posttreatment blood collection, and roughly 25 had tumor TCR-seq.

Overall study results and their limits: Small sample size (n ≈ 29) and many exploratory analyses mean the results are intended to be hypothesis-generating. A pretreatment peripheral blood TCR clonality below the median was linked to improved progression-free and overall survival. Among patients with durable benefit, tumor-associated TCR clones showed greater expansion in peripheral blood 3 weeks after treatment started (n of about 21, p = 0.022).

According to the study, the label for this sample's time point signals: peripheral blood 6 weeks after treatment start. The cohort comprised approximately 30 patients with locally advanced or metastatic urothelial carcinoma treated at Memorial Sloan Kettering on a trial protocol. Peripheral blood mononuclear cells were collected pretreatment and during treatment, with between 1 and 8 total time points obtained per patient. The Qiagen DNeasy Blood extraction kit was used to purify genomic DNA from total PBMCs and from tumor samples. PBMCs were collected pretreatment and during treatment, and were isolated and stored as previously described. The CDR3 holds 19 amino acids from the cysteine to the phenylalanine. Only the CDR3 region is kept as DNA, spanning 57 bases read in frame from base 1. The germline V gene encodes CDR1 MNHEY and CDR2 SMNVEV (reference sequence). Clipping removes 7 bases from V and 4 bases from J, with 20 as the unmatched junction base count.

Each PCR received spiked-in synthetic TCR analog templates so that absolute template abundance could be estimated from read counts. Using the immunoSEQ assay, TCRbeta CDR3 regions were amplified from genomic DNA with bias-controlled V and J gene primers. Rearranged TCRbeta segments were sequenced at approximately 20X coverage. As for the original processing: Sequencing errors were corrected by clustering, and CDR3s were annotated against IMGT so that V, D and J genes could be assigned. Downstream analyses used only productive TCRbeta rearrangements and left out out-of-frame or stop-codon sequences. Clonality was calculated as one minus the Shannon entropy normalized by the log of the number of unique productive sequences. Fisher's exact test with Benjamini-Hochberg correction, using a cutoff of adjusted p below 0.01, was how clones that differed between time points or between blood and tumor were identified. In its TCRdb copy, this immuneACCESS table keeps in-frame sequences only and misses some clones. Where compared with another copy, unresolved V genes explain less than half of these, and the others have no known cause. V and J calls and clone size come straight from that table; D and trimming were deduced from the DNA. The table for this sample lists roughly 51,000 clones; around 85% of them were counted only once. The top ten clones comprise approximately 2% of the sample.

Recombination linked TRBV27 to TRBJ2-3; the central 10 bases match TRBD2. The TCR was taken from a man in his forties or fifties with urothelial cancer. Sequences were derived from PBMCs, sampled around atezolizumab (anti-PD-L1) treatment. The CDR3: CASTAFRTSGGAGADTQYF. The DNA reads TGTGCCAGCACCGCCTTTAGAACGAGCGGGGGGGCGGGGGCAGATACGCAGTATTTT.